The table lists the clone carrying this TCR beta chain with a few counts. Its target is not known. This entry is derived from a study of beta chain features in type 1 diabetes. CDR3 length equals 15 residues. Trimming at V came to 5 bases and at J to 7 bases, leaving 6 bases not matched to a gene. The germline gives CDR1 LNHNV, CDR2 YYDKDF (reference sequence). What was sequenced were expressed TCRB transcripts, since all of the isolated RNA had been reverse transcribed. Repertoires were generated with immunoSEQ multiplex PCR, while TCRdb's copy carries only in-frame clones and drops some. The sample yields 200,000 to 300,000 clones, around 21% seen once. Study-wide results and caveats: Shorter TCRB CDR3s, moderately but significantly so, marked every one of the four CD4+ subsets in Type 1 diabetes patients. When cDNA is sequenced, cells with high TCR expression could be over-represented. A possible short-template PCR bias applies equally to patients and controls.

This TCR was sampled from a woman aged 40 to 55 with type 1 diabetes. The J gene is TRBJ2-1, the V gene TRBV15; TRBD2 matches at 12 bases. Sequenced: naive CD4+ T cells from blood. The DNA of the CDR3 is TGTGCCACCAGCGGGATAGGACTAGCGGGAAATGAGCAGTTCTTC. It encodes CATSGIGLAGNEQFF.